The rows below give T cell receptor beta chains drawn from one sample of a study of cytomegalovirus exposure and HLA in healthy donors. Sequencing was performed with immunoSEQ multiplex PCR; in TCRdb, only in-frame clones are kept and a portion is missing. The data hold about 200,000 clones, with roughly 12% observed a single time. Material: PBMCs. The receptors here all came from a man aged 50 or older in good health and CMV-seropositive. The CDR3 runs from the conserved cysteine through the conserved F or W. The D gene is left open where the match is weak. Clone size appears in some rows only: once, few, many, or a class for an expanded clone.

d_call	v_call	clone_size	j_call	cdr3_nt	cdr3_aa
NA	TRBV19	once	TRBJ1-2	TGTGCCAGTAGTCGGCAGGGGACGTTCCCTAACTATGGCTACACCTTC	CASSRQGTFPNYGYTF
NA	TRBV23-1	NA	TRBJ1-5	TGCGCCAGCAGTCAATCGCGTAGCAATCAGCCCCAGCATTTT	CASSQSRSNQPQHF
NA	TRBV18	few	TRBJ1-1	TGTGCCAGCTCACCAATAATCACAGCGGGTGAAGCTTTCTTT	CASSPIITAGEAFF
TRBD2	TRBV5-1	NA	TRBJ2-3	TGCGCCAGCACCAACTCTGGGCGGGGGGCCACAGATACGCAGTATTTT	CASTNSGRGATDTQYF
NA	TRBV11-3	NA	TRBJ2-5	TGTGCCAGCAGCCCTGGGCGGGGGCCTTACCAAGAGACCCAGTACTTC	CASSPGRGPYQETQYF
TRBD2	TRBV6-5	few	TRBJ2-1	TGTGCCAGCAGGGGCGGGGGTTCAGGGCACAATGAGCAGTTCTTC	CASRGGGSGHNEQFF
TRBD1	TRBV27	NA	TRBJ1-3	TGTGCCAGCAGTCTGACAGGGCAGGGAGGAAACACCATATATTTT	CASSLTGQGGNTIYF
NA	TRBV2	few	TRBJ2-3	TGTGCCAGCAGTTACAGGGATACGCAGTATTTT	CASSYRDTQYF
NA	TRBV4-3	few	TRBJ2-4	TGCGCCAGCAGCCCTTCTGGGGGGAGAAACATTCAGTACTTC	CASSPSGGRNIQYF
TRBD1	TRBV6-5	NA	TRBJ1-2	TGTGCCAGCAGTTTAACAGGGGGCGATTATGGCTACACCTTC	CASSLTGGDYGYTF
NA	TRBV2	few	TRBJ2-7	TGTGCCAGCAGATATACAGGGTGGGAGCAGTACTTC	CASRYTGWEQYF
NA	TRBV4-3	few	TRBJ2-3	TGCGCCAGCAGCCAAGCAACTAGCAGGGAAATTACAGATACGCAGTATTTT	CASSQATSREITDTQYF
NA	TRBV29-1	NA	TRBJ1-4	TGCAGCGTTGCTCTGACACAGCTTAATGAAAAACTGTTTTTT	CSVALTQLNEKLFF
TRBD1	TRBV2	NA	TRBJ2-7	TGTGCCAGCAGTGGGATAAGGGGACAGGGTTCCGAGCAGTACTTC	CASSGIRGQGSEQYF
TRBD1	TRBV15	NA	TRBJ2-2	TGTGCCACACGGACAGGGGACAACACCGGGGAGCTGTTTTTT	CATRTGDNTGELFF
NA	TRBV9	few	TRBJ1-6	TGTGCCAGCAGCGTAGTCCCCAGGGGCCCCTATAATTCACCCCTCCACTTT	CASSVVPRGPYNSPLHF
TRBD2	TRBV30	few	TRBJ2-7	TGTGCCTGGAGTGTACGGGGGGTTCCCTCCTACGAGCAGTACTTC	CAWSVRGVPSYEQYF
TRBD1	TRBV10-3	NA	TRBJ1-1	TGTGCCATCAGTGAGGGAGGGGGACAGGGTAAGATGAACACTGAAGCTTTCTTT	CAISEGGGQGKMNTEAFF
NA	TRBV5-4	few	TRBJ2-3	TGTGCCAGCAGCTTTCTCGGGGGATCCACAGATACGCAGTATTTT	CASSFLGGSTDTQYF
TRBD1	TRBV6-1	NA	TRBJ2-4	TGTGCCAGCGCACAGGGGAGCCCAGCCAAAAACATTCAGTACTTC	CASAQGSPAKNIQYF
NA	TRBV19	NA	TRBJ1-5	TGTGCCAGTAGTATAGTGGGGAGAGGATTCAATCAGCCCCAGCATTTT	CASSIVGRGFNQPQHF
TRBD1	TRBV10-3	NA	TRBJ2-2	TGTGCCACGTGCCGGGACAGGGTCACCGGGGAGCTGTTTTTT	CATCRDRVTGELFF
NA	TRBV19	few	TRBJ1-1	TGTGCCAGTAAGTCGGCGGTTTGGTTGAACACTGAAGCTTTCTTT	CASKSAVWLNTEAFF
NA	TRBV11-3	few	TRBJ2-4	TGTGCCAGCAGCTTGACAGAAAACATTCAGTACTTC	CASSLTENIQYF
NA	TRBV29-1	NA	TRBJ1-5	TGCAGCGTTGTGGACAGAAATCAGCCCCAGCATTTT	CSVVDRNQPQHF
NA	TRBV5-6	few	TRBJ1-5	TGTGCCAGCAGCTTGCGGGGGGCCAGCAATCAGCCCCAGCATTTT	CASSLRGASNQPQHF
NA	TRBV19	NA	TRBJ1-4	TGTGCCAGTAGTCCCTACGTCACCTCTGGTGAAAAACTGTTTTTT	CASSPYVTSGEKLFF
NA	TRBV30	few	TRBJ1-2	TGTGCCTGGAGTGTACCAGGGCACGACTTTGGCTACACCTTC	CAWSVPGHDFGYTF
NA	TRBV6-5	few	TRBJ2-2	TGTGCCAGCAGTTACGGACTTTCCGGGGAGCTGTTTTTT	CASSYGLSGELFF
TRBD1	TRBV29-1	NA	TRBJ2-3	TGCAGCGTTCTTATGACAGGGACAGATACGCAGTATTTT	CSVLMTGTDTQYF
NA	TRBV11-3	many	TRBJ1-2	TGTGCCAGCAGCTTAGACCCTGGCAGGAAGGGCTACACCTTC	CASSLDPGRKGYTF
TRBD1	TRBV15	NA	TRBJ2-7	TGTGCCACCAGGGGGGACAGAAAAGTTGGCTACGAGCAGTACTTC	CATRGDRKVGYEQYF
TRBD1	TRBV5-1	NA	TRBJ2-1	TGCGCCAGCAGCCGGGGAGGGACAGGGGGCGATGAGCAGTTCTTC	CASSRGGTGGDEQFF
TRBD1	TRBV4-1	NA	TRBJ1-2	TGCGCCAGCAGCGAGCCCCAGGGGGTCTGGAATGGCTACACCTTC	CASSEPQGVWNGYTF
NA	TRBV2	few	TRBJ1-2	TGTGCCAGCAGTGACGGGGGGACTAACTATGGCTACACCTTC	CASSDGGTNYGYTF
NA	TRBV5-4	NA	TRBJ2-3	TGTGCCAGCAGCTTAAGGACAGCTAGCACAGATACGCAGTATTTT	CASSLRTASTDTQYF
TRBD1	TRBV7-9	NA	TRBJ2-5	TGTGCCAGCAGTTTTACGGACAGGTCGCGGGAGACCCAGTACTTC	CASSFTDRSRETQYF